This entry lists 32 T cell receptor beta chains sequenced from one sample in a study of brain T cells in children with intractable seizures. The repertoire was sequenced with immunoSEQ multiplex PCR; TCRdb's copy has only in-frame clones and lacks some. The sample has 88,000 or so clones; under 95% are singletons. This sample comprised peripheral blood, obtained at surgery. The receptors come from a girl aged 2 to 10 with Rasmussen encephalitis and intractable seizures.

The rearrangement uses TRBV6-5 and TRBJ1-5; D call uncertain. Trimming removed 5 bases at V and 2 bases at J, with 10 bases between. CDR3 size: 14 residues. Germline V gene sequence: CDR1 MNHEY, CDR2 SVGAGI. CDR3 region: CASSLSFGNQPQHF. The CDR3 coding sequence is TGTGCCAGCAGTCTAAGTTTCGGCAATCAGCCCCAGCATTTT.

The chain combines TRBV2 with TRBJ2-3; TRBD2 agrees at 7 bases. The junction had 2 bases not matched to a gene; V was cut back by 5 bases and J by 6 bases. Germline V gene data show CDR1 as SNHLY and CDR2 as FYNNEI. There are 12 residues in the CDR3. The CDR3 DNA reads as TGTGCCAGCAGTAGCGGGGAGGATACGCAGTATTTT. This sequence encodes CASSSGEDTQYF.

The V call is TRBV6-4, the J call TRBJ1-2; unclear D gene. V gave up 2 bases and J gave up 7 bases, with 11 bases separating them. The CDR3 is made up of 13 amino acids. Germline values: CDR1 MRHNA, CDR2 SNTAGT. CDR3 loop: CASSDTANGGYTF. The CDR3 DNA sequence: TGTGCCAGCAGTGACACGGCCAATGGTGGCTACACCTTC.

The chain has TRBV6-5 and TRBJ1-5; 9 positions match TRBD1. After removal of 6 bases from V and 3 bases from J, the junction contained 6 bases not matched to a gene. The CDR3 has 15 amino acids. Germline CDR1 MNHEY, CDR2 SVGAGI. CDR3 loop: CASRARDRVNQPQHF. The CDR3 DNA follows: TGTGCCAGCAGGGCCCGGGACAGGGTCAATCAGCCCCAGCATTTT.

This chain connects TRBV2 to TRBJ1-2; D is uncertain. The CDR3 runs 10 residues. V lost 10 bases, J lost 5 bases, and 8 bases lay in between. Looked up from germline, CDR1 is SNHLY and CDR2 is FYNNEI. The CDR3: CATREYGYTF. For the CDR3, the DNA is TGTGCCACCCGGGAGTATGGCTACACCTTC.

The chain employs TRBV24-1 and TRBJ1-5; D gene ambiguous. Germline loops: CDR1 KGHDR, CDR2 SFDVKD. The CDR3 runs 13 residues. V was trimmed by 7 bases and J by 0 bases, leaving 6 bases between them. Here the CDR3 reads CATRGTSNQPQHF. The DNA of the CDR3 is TGTGCCACCAGGGGTACTAGCAATCAGCCCCAGCATTTT.

The chain uses TRBV6-5 and TRBJ2-3; D is perhaps TRBD2 (5 bases). The CDR3 spans 14 residues. The V end was cut by 7 bases, the J end by 9 bases, with 20 bases between. The germline gives CDR1 MNHEY, CDR2 SVGAGI. In DNA form, the CDR3 reads TGTGCCAGCACCGGGGTCCTCTCTACCCCCACGCAGTATTTT. Translating gives CASTGVLSTPTQYF.

The rearrangement links TRBV20-1 to TRBJ2-7, with a possible D match to TRBD1 (5 bases). This CDR3 is built from 11 residues. V dropped 4 bases and J dropped 3 bases, with 7 bases sitting between them. Germline assignment: CDR1 DFQATT and CDR2 SNEGSKA (reference sequence). The CDR3 protein is CSAIQVYEQYF. The CDR3 coding sequence is TGCAGTGCTATACAGGTCTACGAGCAGTACTTC.

The chain joins TRBV11-2 to TRBJ2-2, with 7 bases lining up with TRBD2. Germline V CDR1 and CDR2: SGHAT, FQNNGV. The CDR3 totals 16 residues. The V and J ends lost 0 bases and 4 bases, in that order; junction bases with no gene match: 5. The CDR3 protein is CASSLDGGRGTGELFF. CDR3 DNA: TGTGCCAGCAGCTTAGACGGGGGGAGGGGCACCGGGGAGCTGTTTTTT.

The rearrangement joins TRBV19 to TRBJ1-2, with 7 bases aligning to TRBD1. CDR1 is LNHDA, CDR2 SQIVND, per germline (reference sequence). The CDR3 extends over 13 amino acids. V dropped 7 bases and J dropped 3; count of bases not matched to a gene: 5. CDR3 DNA sequence: TGTGCCAGTATGTCCCAGGGGGACTATGGCTACACCTTC. Its translation is CASMSQGDYGYTF.

The gene calls are TRBV28 and TRBJ2-7; D uncertain. The CDR3 contains 13 residues. Deletions cut 2 bases from V and 2 bases from J, with 7 bases between. The V gene's germline CDR1 is MDHEN and CDR2 SYDVKM. As DNA, the CDR3 is TGTGCCAGCAGTTTAAGGTTTCCCTACGAGCAGTACTTC. The encoded protein is CASSLRFPYEQYF.

The rearrangement joins TRBV29-1 to TRBJ2-1; 8 bases are shared with TRBD2. Germline V gene sequence: CDR1 SQVTM, CDR2 ANQGSEA. With 8 bases clipped from V and 0 bases from J, the junction kept 9 bases outside the gene matches. This CDR3 spans 15 amino acids. CDR3 region: CSSSTSGFSYNEQFF. CDR3 DNA sequence: TGCAGCTCCTCCACTAGCGGATTCTCCTACAATGAGCAGTTCTTC.

This clone was detected a few times. The chain is built from TRBV28 and TRBJ1-5; D unclear. Trimming removed 4 bases at V and 0 bases at J, with 4 bases between. Germline V gene sequence: CDR1 MDHEN, CDR2 SYDVKM. This CDR3 is 13 amino acids long. In DNA, the CDR3 is TGTGCCAGCAGTTCTTTTAGCAATCAGCCCCAGCATTTT. It is translated as CASSSFSNQPQHF.

The chain couples TRBV11-2 to TRBJ1-1, with a weak D call TRBD1 (5 bases). The germline V gene has CDR1 SGHAT and CDR2 FQNNGV. The germline V and J ends were trimmed by 0 bases and 1 base, with 9 bases remaining between them. This CDR3 has 15 residues. CDR3 in DNA: TGTGCCAGCAGCTTAGATTCGGGACGGAACACTGAAGCTTTCTTT. Protein sequence: CASSLDSGRNTEAFF. Together with reference TRBV11-2 and TRBJ1-1, the CDR3 gives the full variable domain: EAGVAQSPRYKIIEKRQSVAFWCNPISGHATLYWYQQILGQGPKLLIQFQNNGVVDDSQLPKDRFSAERLKGVDSTLKIQPAKLEDSAVYLCASSLDSGRNTEAFFGQGTRLTVV.

The J gene is TRBJ2-7, the V gene TRBV13, with TRBD2 matching over 7 bases. CDR3 length: 14 residues. Germline-derived CDR1 and CDR2 are PRHDT and FYEKMQ (reference sequence). With 0 bases clipped from V and 2 bases from J, the junction kept 1 base outside the gene matches. The CDR3 protein is CASSLGSGAYEQYF. CDR3 in DNA: TGTGCCAGCAGCTTAGGAAGCGGGGCCTACGAGCAGTACTTC.

The chain has TRBV27 and TRBJ2-2, with D unclear. The CDR3 runs 15 residues. Looked up from germline, CDR1 is MNHEY and CDR2 is SMNVEV (reference sequence). Trimming cost V 2 bases and J 0 bases, with 7 bases left between them. The CDR3 protein is CASSLLTANTGELFF. The CDR3, as DNA: TGTGCCAGCAGTTTACTTACAGCGAACACCGGGGAGCTGTTTTTT.

The chain joins TRBV9 to TRBJ2-7; a weak D match, TRBD1 (5 bases). From germline, CDR1 is SGDLS and CDR2 YYNGEE. V lost 0 bases, J lost 5 bases, and 15 bases lay in between. The CDR3 runs to 15 residues. For the CDR3, the DNA is TGTGCCAGCAGCGTAGACGACAGCCCAAGCAACGAGCAGTACTTC. It codes for CASSVDDSPSNEQYF.

The V gene is TRBV28, the J gene TRBJ1-5; no clear D. V gave up 1 base and J gave up 4 bases, with 11 bases separating them. Germline CDR1 and CDR2: MDHEN and SYDVKM. The CDR3 covers 15 residues. The CDR3 DNA is TGTGCCAGCAGTTTATTCGGGGATCCGAATCAGCCCCAGCATTTT. This sequence encodes CASSLFGDPNQPQHF.

V usage is TRBV28 and J usage is TRBJ1-1, with D maybe TRBD1 (5 bases). The CDR3 has 16 residues. Germline-derived CDR1 and CDR2 are MDHEN and SYDVKM. Trimming shortened V by 5 bases and J by 3 bases, and 19 bases separated the two germline ends. The chain's CDR3 is CASSPTLGEIDTEAFF. The CDR3 nucleotides read TGTGCCAGCAGTCCCACCCTAGGGGAGATTGACACTGAAGCTTTCTTT.

V is TRBV6-5 and J is TRBJ1-1; 7 nucleotides agree with TRBD1. The V and J ends lost 7 bases and 1 base, in that order; junction bases with no gene match: 9. Per the germline V gene, CDR1 is MNHEY and CDR2 is SVGAGI. This CDR3 contains 15 residues. CDR3 amino acids: CASTAYRGKNTEAFF. Here the CDR3 DNA reads TGTGCCAGCACCGCGTACAGGGGTAAGAACACTGAAGCTTTCTTT.

This clone was detected only a few times. This sequence joins TRBV28 and TRBJ1-6; the match to TRBD1 covers 8 bases. Unmatched junction bases numbered 7, after V lost 4 bases and J lost 2 bases. Germline-derived CDR1 and CDR2 are MDHEN and SYDVKM. The CDR3 runs to 17 residues. The CDR3 loop reads CASSSNGQGAYNSPLHF. The CDR3 DNA follows: TGTGCCAGCAGTTCCAACGGACAGGGCGCCTATAATTCACCCCTCCACTTT.

The genes are TRBV5-1 and TRBJ1-5; TRBD1 matches at 7 bases. The trim removed 4 bases at V and 5 bases at J, leaving 3 bases unmatched. The CDR3 has 13 amino acids. Germline CDR1 SGHRS, CDR2 YFSETQ. The CDR3 spells CASSPTGDQPQHF. The CDR3 region has the DNA TGCGCCAGCAGCCCCACAGGGGATCAGCCCCAGCATTTT.

The V call is TRBV7-9, the J call TRBJ1-1; no definite D call. This CDR3 has 12 amino acids. Germline V gives CDR1 SEHNR, CDR2 FQNEAQ (reference sequence). Trimming cost V 3 bases and J 1 base, with 3 bases left between them. The CDR3 nucleotides are TGTGCCAGCAGCTTTGGGAACACTGAAGCTTTCTTT. Encoded protein: CASSFGNTEAFF.

The V and J genes are TRBV4-1 and TRBJ2-7; 9 positions agree with TRBD1. Looked up from germline, CDR1 is MGHRA and CDR2 is YSYEKL. The ends lost 5 bases at V and 2 bases at J; junction bases unmatched: 4. The CDR3 is made up of 14 amino acids. CDR3 DNA: TGCGCCAGCAGCACGCGACAGGGGGCCTACGAGCAGTACTTC. It specifies CASSTRQGAYEQYF.

This chain connects TRBV10-3 to TRBJ1-1; weak D call: TRBD1 (6 bases). The CDR3 loop spans 16 amino acids. V was shortened by 4 bases and J by 2 bases, with 17 bases between the two germline ends. The germline V gene encodes CDR1 ENHRY and CDR2 SYGVKD. The CDR3 reads CAISGARGGRNTEAFF. CDR3 sequence (DNA): TGTGCCATCAGTGGGGCAAGGGGGGGACGAAACACTGAAGCTTTCTTT.

This clone showed up just once. V usage is TRBV19 and J usage is TRBJ1-6, with 7 bases fitting TRBD1. V shed 5 bases, J shed 7 bases, and the junction held 8 bases outside the gene matches. CDR1 is LNHDA and CDR2 is SQIVND in the germline V gene (reference sequence). The CDR3 loop spans 15 amino acids. The CDR3 is CASSPGRGLNSPLHF. The CDR3 bases are TGTGCCAGTAGTCCCGGTAGGGGGCTGAATTCACCCCTCCACTTT.

The chain has TRBV11-3 and TRBJ2-4; no definite D call. The CDR3 contains 15 residues. Trimming removed 2 bases at V and 4 bases at J, with 12 bases between. Germline V gene lookup returns CDR1 SGHNT and CDR2 YENEEA. The CDR3 here is CASSLYSGLKNIQYF. CDR3 nucleotide sequence: TGTGCCAGCAGCTTATACTCGGGCCTAAAAAACATTCAGTACTTC. The complete variable domain, with remaining parts taken from reference TRBV11-3 and TRBJ2-4, reads EAGVVQSPRYKIIEKKQPVAFWCNPISGHNTLYWYLQNLGQGPELLIRYENEEAVDDSQLPKDRFSAERLKGVDSTLKIQPAELGDSAVYLCASSLYSGLKNIQYFGAGTRLSVL.

The genes are TRBV7-2 and TRBJ1-1, with D possibly TRBD1 on 6 matching bases. The V end was cut by 4 bases, the J end by 8 bases, with 14 bases between. CDR3 length equals 13 residues. Germline CDR1 SGHTA, CDR2 FQGNSA. CDR3 protein: CASSSQPGVEAFF. DNA of the CDR3: TGTGCCAGCAGCTCCCAGCCAGGGGTGGAAGCTTTCTTT.

CDR3 coding DNA: TGTGCCTGGAGTGTTAGGCTAGCGGGAGTCTACGAGCAGTACTTC. Its translation is CAWSVRLAGVYEQYF. The gene calls are TRBV30 and TRBJ2-7; TRBD2 agrees at 10 bases. Germline values: CDR1 GTSNPN, CDR2 SVGIG (reference sequence). This CDR3 comprises 15 residues. V gave up 0 bases and J gave up 3 bases; unmatched junction bases: 5. The full variable domain, in which reference TRBV30 and TRBJ2-7 provide the parts outside the CDR3, is SQTIHQWPATLVQPVGSPLSLECTVEGTSNPNLYWYRQAAGRGLQLLFYSVGIGQISSEVPQNLSASRPQDRQFILSSKKLLLSDSGFYLCAWSVRLAGVYEQYFGPGTRLTVT.

This chain links TRBV6-5 with TRBJ2-5; D is perhaps TRBD1 or TRBD2 (7 bases each). This CDR3 has 14 amino acids. Deletions cut 7 bases from V and 3 bases from J, with 15 bases between. Germline V gene data show CDR1 as MNHEY and CDR2 as SVGAGI. In nucleotides, the CDR3 is TGTGCCAGCACCGACAGGGAGGGGGAAGAGACCCAGTACTTC. It is translated as CASTDREGEETQYF.

J is TRBJ1-2 and V is TRBV13; 9 nucleotides agree with TRBD1. This CDR3 is built from 16 residues. From germline, CDR1 is PRHDT and CDR2 FYEKMQ (reference sequence). The junction had 13 bases not matched to a gene; V was cut back by 5 bases and J by 6 bases. CDR3 in amino acids: CASSPGPGTGLDGYTF. CDR3 DNA sequence: TGTGCCAGCAGCCCCGGTCCCGGGACAGGGCTTGATGGCTACACCTTC.

In this sample, this clone turned up once. This chain's CDR3 is CASREGLVETQYF. The CDR3 nucleotides are TGTGCCAGCAGGGAGGGGCTAGTAGAGACCCAGTACTTC. V is TRBV7-2 and J is TRBJ2-5; the D gene is possibly TRBD2 (6 bases). The germline V and J ends were trimmed by 6 bases and 4 bases, with 12 bases remaining between them. The CDR3 extends over 13 amino acids. From germline, CDR1 is SGHTA and CDR2 FQGNSA.